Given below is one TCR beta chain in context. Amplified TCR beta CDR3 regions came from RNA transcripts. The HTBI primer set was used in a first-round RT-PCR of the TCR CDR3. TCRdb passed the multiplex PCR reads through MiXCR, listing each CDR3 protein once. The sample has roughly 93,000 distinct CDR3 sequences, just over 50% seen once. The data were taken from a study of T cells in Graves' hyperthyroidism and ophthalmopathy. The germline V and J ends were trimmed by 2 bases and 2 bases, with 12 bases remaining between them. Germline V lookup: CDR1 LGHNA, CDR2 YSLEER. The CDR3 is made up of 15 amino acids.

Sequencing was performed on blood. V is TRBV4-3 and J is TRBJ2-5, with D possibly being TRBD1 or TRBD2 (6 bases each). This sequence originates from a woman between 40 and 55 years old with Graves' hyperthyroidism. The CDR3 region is CASSQSPGAQETQYF. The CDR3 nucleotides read TGCGCCAGCAGCCAATCGCCGGGGGCGCAAGAGACCCAGTACTTC.